The 31 T cell receptor beta chains in this list originate from one sample, sequenced in a study of blood T cell repertoires in COVID-19 (TCRdb year 2020). The library was obtained by the immunoSEQ multiplex PCR assay. Entries here come from immuneACCESS through TCRdb and include only in-frame sequences with V and J called. Some clones fail to appear in such tables; in the studies checked, an unresolved V gene covers under half of the shortfall, and the cause of the remainder is unknown. The sample table shows 70,000 to 95,000 clones, and about 90% are seen once. The top ten clones comprise roughly 6.2% of the sample. Material: peripheral blood. The receptor source for this set is a man between 50 and 59 years old with active COVID-19.

V gene TRBV28 combines with J gene TRBJ1-2; D is ambiguous. The length of the CDR3 is 12 residues. V shed 10 bases and J shed 7 bases, with 16 bases lying between them. Germline V gives CDR1 MDHEN, CDR2 SYDVKM. The CDR3 nucleotides read TGTGCCATTTCCCGCCCGGGAGCTGGCTACACCTTC. Its translation: CAISRPGAGYTF.

V gene TRBV4-1 combines with J gene TRBJ2-5, with 9 bases fitting TRBD2. The germline V gene encodes CDR1 MGHRA and CDR2 YSYEKL. Trimming took 1 base from V and 6 from J; bases not matched to a gene: 9. There are 16 residues in the CDR3. Here the CDR3 reads CASSQGRREGPQTQYF. The CDR3, as DNA: TGCGCCAGCAGCCAAGGCCGGCGGGAGGGCCCGCAGACCCAGTACTTC.

The rearrangement uses TRBV7-9 and TRBJ1-1; tentatively, D is TRBD1 (6 bases). The germline V gene has CDR1 SEHNR and CDR2 FQNEAQ (reference sequence). The CDR3 is made up of 13 amino acids. Trimming removed 5 bases at V and 2 bases at J, with 9 bases between. The CDR3: CASSMDRNTEAFF. The CDR3 bases are TGTGCCAGCAGCATGGACAGAAACACTGAAGCTTTCTTT.

J is TRBJ2-3 and V is TRBV18, with TRBD1 matching 9 bases. V dropped 3 bases and J dropped 7; count of bases not matched to a gene: 11. CDR1 is KGHSH and CDR2 is LQKENI in the germline V gene. The CDR3 length is 16 residues. CDR3 in amino acids: CASSPTWDRDSYTQYF. In nucleotides, the CDR3 is TGTGCCAGCTCACCTACATGGGACAGGGATTCATATACGCAGTATTTT. The complete variable domain, with remaining parts taken from reference TRBV18 and TRBJ2-3, reads NAGVMQNPRHLVRRRGQEARLRCSPMKGHSHVYWYRQLPEEGLKFMVYLQKENIIDESGMPKERFSAEFPKEGPSILRIQQVVRGDSAAYFCASSPTWDRDSYTQYFGPGTRLTVL.

The genes are TRBV5-1 and TRBJ1-4; 9 bases map to TRBD1. In germline, CDR1 is SGHRS, CDR2 YFSETQ. This CDR3 region has 13 residues. The J segment lost 6 bases and the V segment lost 7 bases, leaving 4 bases of the junction unmatched. CDR3 in amino acids: CASGQGSDEKLFF. CDR3 nucleotide sequence: TGCGCCAGCGGACAGGGGTCAGATGAAAAACTGTTTTTT. Together with reference TRBV5-1 and TRBJ1-4, the CDR3 gives the full variable domain: KAGVTQTPRYLIKTRGQQVTLSCSPISGHRSVSWYQQTPGQGLQFLFEYFSETQRNKGNFPGRFSGRQFSNSRSEMNVSTLELGDSALYLCASGQGSDEKLFFGSGTQLSVL.

The chain employs TRBV7-9 and TRBJ2-2; 9 positions agree with TRBD1. The CDR3 has 15 amino acids. CDR1 is SEHNR and CDR2 is FQNEAQ in the germline V gene (reference sequence). The V gene end was trimmed by 1 base and the J gene end by 4 bases; junction bases not matched to a gene: 1. The CDR3 DNA is TGTGCCAGCAGCTTAGGGACAGGGGTCACCGGGGAGCTGTTTTTT. It codes for CASSLGTGVTGELFF.

This chain joins TRBV18 and TRBJ2-5, with D maybe TRBD2 (5 bases). Germline loops: CDR1 KGHSH, CDR2 LQKENI. V was pared by 0 bases and J by 2 bases, with 10 bases between. CDR3 length: 15 amino acids. CDR3 nucleotide sequence: TGTGCCAGCTCACCACCGTTAGGGAGTCAAGAGACCCAGTACTTC. It encodes CASSPPLGSQETQYF. The complete variable domain, with remaining parts taken from reference TRBV18 and TRBJ2-5, reads NAGVMQNPRHLVRRRGQEARLRCSPMKGHSHVYWYRQLPEEGLKFMVYLQKENIIDESGMPKERFSAEFPKEGPSILRIQQVVRGDSAAYFCASSPPLGSQETQYFGPGTRLLVL.

This chain uses TRBV3-1 (or the pseudogene TRBV3-2) with TRBJ2-2; D gene unclear. This CDR3 comprises 13 residues. Trimming removed 4 bases from V and 4 bases from J, with 7 bases in between. Germline lookup yields CDR1 LGHDT and CDR2 YNNKEL (reference sequence). In DNA, the CDR3 is TGTGCCAGCAGCCGGGCGTTCACCGGGGAGCTGTTTTTT. Protein product: CASSRAFTGELFF.

V usage is TRBV5-4 and J usage is TRBJ1-4; D is undetermined. With 3 bases removed from V and 8 bases from J, the gap between germline ends came to 8 bases. The CDR3 has 12 residues. Germline CDR1 is SGHNT and CDR2 is YYREEE (reference sequence). DNA for the CDR3: TGTGCCAGCAGCTCCCTACCCGAAAAACTGTTTTTT. Translated, it gives CASSSLPEKLFF.

The chain is built from TRBV18 and TRBJ2-7; a weak D match, TRBD2 (6 bases). This CDR3 region has 13 residues. Trimming pared 2 bases from V and 5 bases from J, leaving 10 bases between. Germline lookup yields CDR1 KGHSH and CDR2 LQKENI. The CDR3 sequence is CASSPGGFNEQYF. CDR3 nucleotides: TGTGCCAGCTCACCAGGGGGGTTCAACGAGCAGTACTTC.

This rearrangement joins TRBV6-4 to TRBJ2-3, with TRBD1 identical over 7 bases. The CDR3 runs 15 residues. Germline V gives CDR1 MRHNA, CDR2 SNTAGT. The V gene end was trimmed by 7 bases and the J gene end by 0 bases; junction bases not matched to a gene: 7. The DNA of the CDR3 is TGTGCCAGCACTGAAACAGGGGCTAGCACAGATACGCAGTATTTT. Encoded protein: CASTETGASTDTQYF.

The rearrangement joins TRBV19 to TRBJ1-3, with TRBD1 as a possible D gene (6 bases). Deletions cut 4 bases from V and 0 bases from J, with 10 bases between. This CDR3 has 15 amino acids. CDR1 and CDR2 from the germline V gene are LNHDA and SQIVND (reference sequence). CDR3 in DNA: TGTGCCAGTAGTAGGGGACACAACTCTGGAAACACCATATATTTT. This gives the protein CASSRGHNSGNTIYF.

The genes are TRBV7-9 and TRBJ2-1, with D hard to call. CDR3 length: 15 amino acids. The germline V gene has CDR1 SEHNR and CDR2 FQNEAQ (reference sequence). Trimming removed 1 base at V and 5 bases at J, with 12 bases between. CDR3 loop: CASSLGGRGNNEQFF. In nucleotides, the CDR3 is TGTGCCAGCAGCTTAGGAGGCCGTGGCAACAATGAGCAGTTCTTC.

The chain combines TRBV28 with TRBJ1-5; D may be TRBD1 (6 bases). The V gene lost 5 bases and the J gene lost 6 bases, with 14 bases spanning the gap. The CDR3 is 14 amino acids. Germline assignment: CDR1 MDHEN and CDR2 SYDVKM. CDR3 nucleotides: TGTGCCAGCAGTCGAGGGGGTTACGGTCAGCCCCAGCATTTT. Residues: CASSRGGYGQPQHF.

The chain recombines TRBV10-3 with TRBJ1-1; D is uncertain. The length of the CDR3 is 14 residues. CDR1 is ENHRY, CDR2 SYGVKD, per germline. Trimming stripped 4 bases from V and 4 bases from J, with 13 bases between. In nucleotides, the CDR3 is TGTGCCATCAGTGGGACGGTTGAGGGCACTGAAGCTTTCTTT. This codes for CAISGTVEGTEAFF.

The chain carries TRBV5-5 and TRBJ1-4, with unresolved D. The germline CDR1 and CDR2 sequences are SGHKS and YYEKEE (reference sequence). The CDR3 has 14 residues. Trimming took 0 bases from V and 5 from J, leaving 8 bases between them. CDR3 DNA sequence: TGTGCCAGCAGCTTGGGACACCCAAATGAAAAACTGTTTTTT. Translated: CASSLGHPNEKLFF.

V usage is TRBV7-2 and J usage is TRBJ2-1; D is perhaps TRBD2 (5 bases). Per germline, CDR1 SGHTA and CDR2 FQGNSA. Between the trimmed V and J ends, which lost 3 bases and 0 bases, there was a span of 9 bases. The CDR3 runs 15 residues. CDR3 in amino acids: CASSFRADSYNEQFF. Written as DNA, the CDR3 is TGTGCCAGCAGCTTTAGAGCGGACTCCTACAATGAGCAGTTCTTC.

The V call is TRBV28, the J call TRBJ1-5; the D gene is possibly TRBD1 (6 bases). CDR3 length: 16 amino acids. Germline CDR1 and CDR2: MDHEN and SYDVKM. The ends were cut back, 8 bases at V and 2 bases at J, with 19 bases in the middle. The CDR3 sequence: CASRGGGARRNQPQHF. CDR3 coding DNA: TGTGCCAGCCGGGGCGGGGGGGCGCGGCGCAATCAGCCCCAGCATTTT.

The V call is TRBV28, the J call TRBJ1-2; the D gene is possibly TRBD1 (5 bases). Germline CDR1 MDHEN, CDR2 SYDVKM. Trimming shortened V by 6 bases and J by 5 bases, and 19 bases separated the two germline ends. This CDR3 spans 15 amino acids. CDR3 protein: CASSGQGISRYGYTF. The CDR3 DNA follows: TGTGCCAGCAGCGGCCAGGGAATAAGTCGGTATGGCTACACCTTC.

This clone was counted between two and nine times. V usage is TRBV5-1 and J usage is TRBJ1-1; 7 bases agree with TRBD1. The CDR3 loop spans 16 amino acids. With 4 bases clipped from V and 8 bases from J, the junction kept 17 bases outside the gene matches. The germline CDR1 and CDR2 sequences are SGHRS and YFSETQ. In nucleotides, the CDR3 is TGCGCCAGCAGCCCCTTAGTTGTGACAGGGATGAGGGAAGCTTTCTTT. It translates to CASSPLVVTGMREAFF.

V gene TRBV6-5 combines with J gene TRBJ2-7, with D possibly TRBD1 on 5 matching bases. Trimming stripped 5 bases from V and 4 bases from J, with 15 bases between. The CDR3 covers 14 residues. Germline V gene lookup returns CDR1 MNHEY and CDR2 SVGAGI. The CDR3 DNA follows: TGTGCCAGCAGTCTCTCCTCAGGGTTGTACGAGCAGTACTTC. This encodes CASSLSSGLYEQYF.

The chain has TRBV3-1 (or the pseudogene TRBV3-2) and TRBJ2-1; 7 bases are shared with TRBD2. The CDR3 spans 14 residues. CDR1 LGHDT and CDR2 YNNKEL come from the germline V gene (reference sequence). The V segment lost 6 bases and the J segment 3 bases; nucleotides outside the gene matches: 5. CDR3 sequence reads: CASSEAGSYNEQFF. DNA of the CDR3: TGTGCCAGCAGTGAAGCGGGGAGCTACAATGAGCAGTTCTTC.

This chain joins TRBV2 and TRBJ1-2; a possible D gene is TRBD1 (6 bases). This CDR3 is built from 16 residues. V shed 3 bases and J shed 7 bases, with 21 bases lying between them. From germline, CDR1 is SNHLY and CDR2 FYNNEI. The CDR3 sequence: CASSEALTGLQGGYTF. The CDR3 bases are TGTGCCAGCAGTGAGGCCCTGACAGGATTACAGGGTGGCTACACCTTC.

This clone has a count of ten or more. This chain uses TRBV24-1 with TRBJ1-5; 7 bases fit TRBD1. Germline V CDR1 and CDR2: KGHDR, SFDVKD. The trim removed 3 bases at V and 1 base at J, leaving 5 bases unmatched. This CDR3 comprises 16 residues. The CDR3 here is CATSDARQGSNQPQHF. The CDR3 DNA is TGTGCCACCAGTGATGCTCGACAGGGCAGCAATCAGCCCCAGCATTTT.

The sample holds a few counts of this clone. J is TRBJ1-1 and V is TRBV4-2, with 7 bases lining up with TRBD1. V dropped 5 bases and J dropped 3; count of bases not matched to a gene: 12. The CDR3 runs to 16 residues. Germline values: CDR1 LGHNA, CDR2 YNFKEQ. The CDR3 DNA reads TGTGCCAGCAGCTACACCCCAGGGGGAGCGGACACTGAAGCTTTCTTT. This gives the protein CASSYTPGGADTEAFF.

This chain uses TRBV27 with TRBJ1-2; a weak D match, TRBD1 (5 bases). The CDR3 length is 13 residues. Trimming cost V 4 bases and J 5 bases, with 11 bases left between them. CDR1 and CDR2 from the germline V gene are MNHEY and SMNVEV (reference sequence). In DNA form, the CDR3 reads TGTGCCAGCAGTTCCCAGGGTGGATATGGCTACACCTTC. This gives the protein CASSSQGGYGYTF.

This clone came up a few times. The chain employs TRBV12-3 or TRBV12-4 and TRBJ1-1; D ambiguous. This CDR3 is 13 amino acids long. V shed 3 bases and J shed 1 base, with 6 bases lying between them. Written as DNA, the CDR3 is TGTGCCAGCAGTTTTGACTCGAACACTGAAGCTTTCTTT. Its translation: CASSFDSNTEAFF.

The chain recombines TRBV19 with TRBJ2-5, with D maybe TRBD2 (6 bases). V was clipped by 1 base and J by 1 base, with 13 bases between them. Looked up from germline, CDR1 is LNHDA and CDR2 is SQIVND (reference sequence). This CDR3 region has 16 residues. The CDR3 region is CASSIVGSGPQETQYF. The CDR3 region has the DNA TGTGCCAGTAGTATAGTGGGGAGCGGGCCCCAAGAGACCCAGTACTTC.

This chain connects TRBV4-3 to TRBJ2-1, with 9 bases matching TRBD2. This CDR3 has 15 residues. Trimming took 3 bases from V and 5 from J; bases not matched to a gene: 5. Germline CDR1 and CDR2: LGHNA and YSLEER. The CDR3 is CASSQSGRSNNEQFF. The DNA of the CDR3 is TGCGCCAGCAGCCAGAGCGGGAGGAGTAACAATGAGCAGTTCTTC.

The chain carries TRBV7-2 and TRBJ2-4, with D perhaps matching TRBD1 (5 bases). Trimming shortened V by 1 base and J by 7 bases, and 14 bases separated the two germline ends. CDR3 length: 15 residues. The germline V gene encodes CDR1 SGHTA and CDR2 FQGNSA. CDR3 nucleotides: TGTGCCAGCAGCTTAGTCGGTGGGGCAGGGAACATTCAGTACTTC. Translated, it gives CASSLVGGAGNIQYF.

V usage is TRBV24-1 and J usage is TRBJ2-7; TRBD1 matches at 7 bases. After removal of 9 bases from V and 0 bases from J, the junction contained 7 bases not matched to a gene. The CDR3 loop spans 14 amino acids. The germline V gene encodes CDR1 KGHDR and CDR2 SFDVKD. The CDR3: CATLTGLSSYEQYF. CDR3 bases: TGTGCCACCCTGACAGGGTTGAGCTCCTACGAGCAGTACTTC.